This T cell receptor beta chain was observed in a study of T cells in Graves' hyperthyroidism and ophthalmopathy (dated by TCRdb to the late 2010s). Regarding the complete study: Peripheral blood samples were taken at initial diagnosis, before any treatment was given. In about 6 Graves' hyperthyroidism patients, the study also compared T-cell repertoires from thyroid tissue with T-cell repertoires from blood. For training and testing, the 95 to 100 patients in the discovery cohort were randomly divided in a 7:3 ratio. The paper describes TCR Vbeta CDR3 sequencing of about 140 peripheral blood samples, made up of about 41 ophthalmopathy patients, some 80 hyperthyroidism patients and 17 progressor patients. Once sampling was done, hyperthyroidism patients were given methimazole at a starting dose of 30 mg daily, whereas ophthalmopathy patients were given high-dose intravenous methylprednisolone. To identify TCR V-J signatures that set the groups apart, the researchers used a discovery cohort of roughly 100 patients, made up of 43 with Graves' ophthalmopathy and approximately 57 with stable Graves' hyperthyroidism. An independent validation cohort of about 19 hyperthyroidism patients and about 15 patients who later progressed to ophthalmopathy tested prospective prediction of ophthalmopathy.

Graves' hyperthyroidism was defined as stable when no progression to ophthalmopathy occurred over 18 months of follow-up. Hyperthyroidism patients were newly diagnosed, had a disease duration of under 2 months, and were aged 18 to 65 years. The study excluded patients with uncontrolled infections, other autoimmune diseases, pregnancy or lactation. Diagnoses were based on clinical symptoms, serum thyroxine and TRAb, thyroid ultrasound and orbital computed tomography. PBMCs were separated from under 12 ml of fresh peripheral blood using Ficoll-Paque density gradient centrifugation. Trizol reagent was used to extract total RNA, and RNA quality was then checked on an Agilent 2100 Bioanalyzer. From cysteine to phenylalanine, the CDR3 is 11 amino acids long. Only CDR3 DNA is held: 33 bases, read in frame from base 1. CDR1 is given as GTSNPN and CDR2 as SVGIG, both from the germline V gene (reference sequence). A distance of 5 bases separates the germline ends of V and J, which lose 5 bases and 1 base respectively.

This clonotype has at least ten counts. Its antigen is unknown. Base-call qualities are not available, and no considerably larger clone is one nucleotide away. Amplification of TCR beta CDR3 regions was carried out from RNA transcripts. For the first round of RT-PCR on the TCR CDR3, the HTBI primer set was used together with the Qiagen OneStep RT-PCR kit. Libraries were constructed in a second round of multiplex PCR, after which size selection and purification were carried out. Sequencing of the libraries was done on an Illumina HiSeq2000 using paired-end 100 bp reads. As for the authors' bioinformatics: Raw data were processed with SOAPnuke, discarding reads with adapters, uncalled bases, mean Phred below 15, or no exact constant-primer or identifier match. High-quality paired reads were merged using COPE v1.2.5, and each unique nucleotide sequence was defined as a clonotype. MiTCR v1.1 was used to align clonotypes to the IMGT TRBV, TRBD and TRBJ reference segments. The analysis was restricted to V-J combinations with a frequency above 0.0001, which together covered 99.2% of the repertoires. The TCS score was defined as the ratio of F50 (clonal expansion) to E x V (chaos), calculated using BLOSUM62-based TCRdist between CDR3 peptides within each V-J. Welch's t-statistics and random forest reduced roughly 530 V-J features to under 15, which were used in a naive Bayes classifier (R e1071). The public sequencing data were trimmed at Q25 with fastp and processed into clonotypes with MiXCR by TCRdb, which kept only in-frame beta chains. Identical CDR3 protein sequences are pooled into one entry, listed with their most common genes and DNA. In this record, the V and J calls reflect TCRdb's handling and not the investigators' own analysis. The sample table holds 500,000 to 750,000 distinct CDR3 sequences, of which 15% to 19% were seen once. Jointly, the top ten make up less than 9.5% of the sample.

What the research found in general, with its limitations: A 13 V-J signature model separated ophthalmopathy from stable hyperthyroidism, with around 88% sensitivity and about 81% specificity in cross-validation and 80%/75% in testing. Most expanded thyroid clonotypes (frequency above 0.001) were also found in blood, which suggests that blood repertoires may mirror thyroid immune responses. No statistical method was used to set the sample size in advance, and investigators knew the group allocation. During validation, the model predicted progression to ophthalmopathy a median of approximately 7 months ahead of onset, with more than 55% sensitivity and around 73% specificity.

The clonotype comes from a woman under 40 with Graves' hyperthyroidism. The V and J genes are TRBV30 and TRBJ1-1; no D segment can be confidently identified. Sequencing was carried out using blood. The nucleotide sequence reads TGTGCCTGGGGATCGAACACTGAAGCTTTCTTT. It codes for CAWGSNTEAFF.